Listed below are T cell receptor beta chains from one sample, sequenced in a study of blood T cell repertoires in COVID-19. Only in-frame clones appear in the TCRdb table, and some are missing; sequencing was by immunoSEQ multiplex PCR. The data show tens of thousands of clones, with about 88% seen just once and 4% to 5.5% held by the top ten. Specimen: peripheral blood. The receptors here all came from a human donor in a cohort sampled during active COVID-19. Both conserved end residues are trimmed from each CDR3. The D gene is left open where the match is weak.

>TRBJ2-1|12|TRBV7-8|TRBD2
ASSSSGGGIGQF
>TRBJ2-3|14|TRBV7-2|TRBD2
ASSLIAGGVTDTQY
>TRBJ2-3|17|TRBV14|TRBD2
ASSQRRGGLVRDPDTQY
>TRBJ1-4|12|TRBV6-5|-
ASRPQGLKEKLF
>TRBJ1-5|12|TRBV27|TRBD1
ASSSTGGGQPQH
>TRBJ2-1|14|TRBV15|TRBD2
ATSSNPGLGNNEQF
>TRBJ2-3|13|TRBV19|TRBD2
ASTGLAGDMDTQY
>TRBJ2-2|13|TRBV25-1|TRBD2
ASSISGRNQPELF
>TRBJ2-1|11|TRBV6-5|TRBD2
ASRYPGGSEQF
>TRBJ2-1|13|TRBV2|TRBD2
ASSVYSGSTNEQF
>TRBJ2-1|13|TRBV18|-
ASSPPASSGNEQF
>TRBJ1-2|14|TRBV4-2|TRBD1
ASSQSGTGGSYRYT
>TRBJ2-7|15|TRBV27|-
ASSLSVDYARTYEQY
>TRBJ1-3|10|TRBV30|TRBD1
AWGQAGNTIY
>TRBJ2-5|14|TRBV5-5|TRBD2
ASSTSLAGGQETQY
>TRBJ2-1|14|TRBV7-3|TRBD2
ASSRFTSGSYNEQF
>TRBJ1-5|11|TRBV19|TRBD1
ARMDRPSGPQH